This TCR beta chain was observed in a study of chemoradiotherapy in HPV16-positive cancers. Turning to the study itself: Candidate HPV-specific T-cell clones and common TCR motifs came from functional assays in a couple of HPV16-positive patients. Study-level results: Non-HPV-specific T cells did not expand in tumors during treatment, whereas candidate HPV-specific clones and E7-related motifs did.

As for this clone: Its antigen remains unidentified.

Sequenced by immunoSEQ multiplex PCR; TCRdb stores in-frame clones only, minus some. The repertoire holds about 53,000 clones, with 90% as singletons. The CDR3 covers 16 residues. V was cut by 0 bases and J by 0 bases, with 9 bases left in between. CDR1 is LGHNA and CDR2 is YNFKEQ in the germline V gene. This TCR came from a human donor with HPV-associated anogenital cancer. Here the sequenced sample was blood, taken from a patient who underwent chemoradiotherapy. The chain couples TRBV4-2 to TRBJ1-5; D remains unclear. CDR3 in DNA: TGTGCCAGCAGCCAAGATCTGCCACATAGCAATCAGCCCCAGCATTTT. Translation gives CASSQDLPHSNQPQHF.